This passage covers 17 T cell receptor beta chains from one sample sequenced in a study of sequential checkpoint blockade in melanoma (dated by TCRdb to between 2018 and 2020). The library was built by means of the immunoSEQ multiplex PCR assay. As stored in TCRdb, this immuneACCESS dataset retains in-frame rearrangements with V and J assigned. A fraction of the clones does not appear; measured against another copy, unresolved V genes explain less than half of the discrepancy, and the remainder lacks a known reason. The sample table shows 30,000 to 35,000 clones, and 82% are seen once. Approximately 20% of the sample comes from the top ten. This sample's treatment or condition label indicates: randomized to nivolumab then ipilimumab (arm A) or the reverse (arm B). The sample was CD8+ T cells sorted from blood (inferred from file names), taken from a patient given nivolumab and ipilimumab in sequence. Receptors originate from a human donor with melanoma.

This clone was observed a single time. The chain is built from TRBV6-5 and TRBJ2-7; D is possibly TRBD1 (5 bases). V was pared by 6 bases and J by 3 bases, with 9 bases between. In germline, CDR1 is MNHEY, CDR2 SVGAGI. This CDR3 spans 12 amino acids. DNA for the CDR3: TGTGCCAGCAGAAAGACAGTCTACGAGCAGTACTTC. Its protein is CASRKTVYEQYF.

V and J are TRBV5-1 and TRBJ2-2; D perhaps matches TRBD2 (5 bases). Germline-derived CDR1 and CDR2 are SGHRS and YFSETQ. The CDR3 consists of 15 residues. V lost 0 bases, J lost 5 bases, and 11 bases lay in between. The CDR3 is CASSLGARGTGELFF. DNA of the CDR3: TGCGCCAGCAGCTTGGGGGCTAGAGGGACCGGGGAGCTGTTTTTT.

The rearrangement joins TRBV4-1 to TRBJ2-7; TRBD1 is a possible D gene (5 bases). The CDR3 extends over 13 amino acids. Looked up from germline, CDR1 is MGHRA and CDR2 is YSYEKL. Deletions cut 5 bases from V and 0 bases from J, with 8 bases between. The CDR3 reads CASSKTGSYEQYF. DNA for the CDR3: TGCGCCAGCAGCAAAACAGGCTCCTACGAGCAGTACTTC.

CDR3 region: CASSQVITSGSYEQYF. CDR3 sequence (DNA): TGCGCCAGCAGCCAAGTAATCACTAGCGGTTCCTACGAGCAGTACTTC. This chain links TRBV4-1 with TRBJ2-7, with 8 nucleotides matching TRBD2. The CDR3 extends over 16 amino acids. J gave up 1 base and V 1 base, and 6 bases lay outside the gene matches. Germline V gene sequence: CDR1 MGHRA, CDR2 YSYEKL.

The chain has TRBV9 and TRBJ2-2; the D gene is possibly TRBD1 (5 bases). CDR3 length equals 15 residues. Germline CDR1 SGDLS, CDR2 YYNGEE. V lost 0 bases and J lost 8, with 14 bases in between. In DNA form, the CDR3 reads TGTGCCAGCAGCGTAGTTCAGGGTTCTAGTGGGGAGCTGTTTTTT. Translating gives CASSVVQGSSGELFF.

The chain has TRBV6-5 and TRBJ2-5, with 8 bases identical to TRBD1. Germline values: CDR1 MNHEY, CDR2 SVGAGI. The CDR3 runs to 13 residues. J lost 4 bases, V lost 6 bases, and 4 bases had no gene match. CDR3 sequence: CASSPDRGETQYF. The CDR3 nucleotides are TGTGCCAGCAGCCCCGACAGGGGAGAGACCCAGTACTTC.

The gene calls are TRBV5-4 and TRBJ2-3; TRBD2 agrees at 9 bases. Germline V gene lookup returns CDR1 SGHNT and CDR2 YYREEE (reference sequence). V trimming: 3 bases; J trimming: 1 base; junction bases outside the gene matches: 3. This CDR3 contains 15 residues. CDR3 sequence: CASSSASGGTDTQYF. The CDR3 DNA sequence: TGTGCCAGCAGCTCCGCTAGCGGGGGCACAGATACGCAGTATTTT.

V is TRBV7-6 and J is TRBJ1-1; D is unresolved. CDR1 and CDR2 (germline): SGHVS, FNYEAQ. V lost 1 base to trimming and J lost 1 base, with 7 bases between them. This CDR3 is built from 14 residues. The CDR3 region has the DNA TGTGCCAGCAGCTTAGGCGAGGGGAACACTGAAGCTTTCTTT. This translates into CASSLGEGNTEAFF.

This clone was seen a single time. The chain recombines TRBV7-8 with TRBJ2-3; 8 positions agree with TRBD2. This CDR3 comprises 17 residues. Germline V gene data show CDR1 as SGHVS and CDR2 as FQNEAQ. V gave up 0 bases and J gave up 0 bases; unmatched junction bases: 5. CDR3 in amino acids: CASSLALAGSSTDTQYF. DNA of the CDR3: TGTGCCAGCAGCTTAGCTTTAGCGGGGTCGAGCACAGATACGCAGTATTTT.

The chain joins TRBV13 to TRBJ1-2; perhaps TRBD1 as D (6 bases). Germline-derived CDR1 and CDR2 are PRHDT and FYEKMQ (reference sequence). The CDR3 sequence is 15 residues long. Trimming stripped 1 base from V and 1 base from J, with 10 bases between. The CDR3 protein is CASSLVSGVNYGYTF. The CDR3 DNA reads TGTGCCAGCAGCTTAGTTTCAGGGGTTAACTATGGCTACACCTTC.

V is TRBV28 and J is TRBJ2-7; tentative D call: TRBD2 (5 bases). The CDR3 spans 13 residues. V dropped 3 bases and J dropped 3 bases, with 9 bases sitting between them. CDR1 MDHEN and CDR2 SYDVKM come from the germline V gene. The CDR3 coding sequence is TGTGCCAGCAGTTTTTTGAGGGACTACGAGCAGTACTTC. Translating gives CASSFLRDYEQYF.

The CDR3 loop reads CASIVSGLSGGELFF. The CDR3 DNA reads as TGTGCCAGCATCGTATCGGGACTATCTGGCGGGGAGCTGTTTTTT. V usage is TRBV6-5 and J usage is TRBJ2-2; 7 nucleotides agree with TRBD2. The germline gives CDR1 MNHEY, CDR2 SVGAGI. CDR3 length: 15 residues. V dropped 7 bases and J dropped 7; count of bases not matched to a gene: 12.

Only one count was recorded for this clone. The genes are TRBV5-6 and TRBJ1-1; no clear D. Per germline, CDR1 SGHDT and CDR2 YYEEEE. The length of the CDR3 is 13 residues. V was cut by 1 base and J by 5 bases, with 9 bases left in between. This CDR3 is CASSLQGGTEAFF. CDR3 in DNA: TGTGCCAGCAGCTTGCAAGGAGGGACTGAAGCTTTCTTT.

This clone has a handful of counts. CDR3 in amino acids: CASSQAGRDYEQYF. The CDR3 DNA is TGCGCCAGCAGCCAAGCCGGGCGGGACTACGAGCAGTACTTC. This chain uses TRBV5-1 with TRBJ2-7; a weak D match, TRBD2 (6 bases). The CDR3 sequence is 14 residues long. CDR1 is SGHRS, CDR2 YFSETQ, per germline. The V gene lost 4 bases and the J gene lost 3 bases, with 14 bases spanning the gap.

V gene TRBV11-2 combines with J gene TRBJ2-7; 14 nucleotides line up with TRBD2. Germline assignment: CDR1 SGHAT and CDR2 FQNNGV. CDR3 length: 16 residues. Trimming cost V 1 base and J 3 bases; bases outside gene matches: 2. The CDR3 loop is CASSLGLAGGLYEQYF. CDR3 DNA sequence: TGTGCCAGCAGCTTAGGACTAGCGGGGGGGCTCTACGAGCAGTACTTC. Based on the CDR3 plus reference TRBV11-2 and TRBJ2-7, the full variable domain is EAGVAQSPRYKIIEKRQSVAFWCNPISGHATLYWYQQILGQGPKLLIQFQNNGVVDDSQLPKDRFSAERLKGVDSTLKIQPAKLEDSAVYLCASSLGLAGGLYEQYFGPGTRLTVT.

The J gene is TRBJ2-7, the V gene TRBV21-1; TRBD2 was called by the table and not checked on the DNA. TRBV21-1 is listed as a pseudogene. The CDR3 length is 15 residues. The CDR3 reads CASSKEWRISYEQYF. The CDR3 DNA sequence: TGTGCCAGCAGCAAAGAATGGCGGATCTCCTACGAGCAGTACTTC.

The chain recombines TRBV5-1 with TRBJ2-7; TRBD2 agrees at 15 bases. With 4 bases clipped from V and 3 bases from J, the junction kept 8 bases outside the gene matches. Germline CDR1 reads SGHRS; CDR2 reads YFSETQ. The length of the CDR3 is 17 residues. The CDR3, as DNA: TGCGCCAGCAGCCCGCGGACTAGCGGGAGGGCGATCTACGAGCAGTACTTC. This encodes CASSPRTSGRAIYEQYF.